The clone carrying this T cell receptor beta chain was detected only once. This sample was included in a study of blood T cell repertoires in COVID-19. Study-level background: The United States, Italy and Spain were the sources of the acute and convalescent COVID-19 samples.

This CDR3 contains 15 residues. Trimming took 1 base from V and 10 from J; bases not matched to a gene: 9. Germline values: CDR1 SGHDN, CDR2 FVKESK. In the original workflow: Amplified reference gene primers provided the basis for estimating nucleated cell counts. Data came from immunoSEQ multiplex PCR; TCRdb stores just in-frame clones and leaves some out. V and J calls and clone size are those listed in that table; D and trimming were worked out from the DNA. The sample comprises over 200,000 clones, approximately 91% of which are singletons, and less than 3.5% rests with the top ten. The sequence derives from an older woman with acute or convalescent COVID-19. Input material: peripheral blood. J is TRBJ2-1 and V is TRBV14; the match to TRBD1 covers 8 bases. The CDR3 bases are TGTGCCAGCAGCCAAGTAACTGGACAGGGAGGAGAGCAGTTCTTC. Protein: CASSQVTGQGGEQFF.